These 9 T cell receptor beta chains share one sample of origin, sequenced in a study of somatic mutations in cytotoxic T cells in rheumatoid arthritis. The assay was immunoSEQ multiplex PCR, and TCRdb's table has in-frame clones only and misses some. The sample shows more than 20,000 clones, about four fifths of them seen only once. Sequenced: CD8+ T cells sorted from blood. The source is an adult with rheumatoid arthritis.

The rearrangement links TRBV11-2 to TRBJ1-2; maybe TRBD1 (6 bases). The CDR3 has 13 residues. The ends were cut back, 0 bases at V and 4 bases at J, with 6 bases in the middle. Germline CDR1 reads SGHAT; CDR2 reads FQNNGV. The CDR3 reads CASSLEGGYGYTF. The CDR3 nucleotides read TGTGCCAGCAGCTTAGAAGGGGGCTATGGCTACACCTTC.

The chain has TRBV5-5 and TRBJ2-1; D is undetermined. CDR1 is SGHKS and CDR2 is YYEKEE in the germline V gene (reference sequence). V lost 3 bases to trimming and J lost 2 bases, with 3 bases between them. The CDR3 loop spans 12 amino acids. Here the CDR3 reads CASSSTYNEQFF. In DNA form, the CDR3 reads TGTGCCAGCAGCTCTACCTACAATGAGCAGTTCTTC.

The rearrangement links TRBV2 to TRBJ1-2, with D maybe TRBD1 (6 bases). The ends were cut back, 8 bases at V and 4 bases at J, with 11 bases in the middle. This CDR3 comprises 12 residues. CDR1 SNHLY and CDR2 FYNNEI come from the germline V gene. Written as DNA, the CDR3 is TGTGCCAGCGAAGGGGGTGTCTATGGCTACACCTTC. Translating it yields CASEGGVYGYTF.

This chain's CDR3 is CASSLVRDRAYEQYF. In DNA, the CDR3 is TGTGCCAGCAGCTTAGTAAGGGACAGGGCCTACGAGCAGTACTTC. The chain uses TRBV11-2 and TRBJ2-7, with TRBD1 matching 9 bases. Per germline, CDR1 SGHAT and CDR2 FQNNGV. V lost 1 base and J lost 2; bases outside the gene matches: 3. The CDR3 contains 15 residues.

The V gene is TRBV13, the J gene TRBJ2-7; possible D gene TRBD2, 7 bases. Germline CDR1 is PRHDT and CDR2 is FYEKMQ (reference sequence). Trimming removed 4 bases from V and 3 bases from J, with 13 bases in between. The CDR3 runs to 14 residues. The CDR3 sequence is CASSWGGDIYEQYF. Here the CDR3 DNA reads TGTGCCAGCAGCTGGGGGGGGGACATCTACGAGCAGTACTTC. The full variable domain, its missing parts supplied by reference TRBV13 and TRBJ2-7, is AAGVIQSPRHLIKEKRETATLKCYPIPRHDTVYWYQQGPGQDPQFLISFYEKMQSDKGSIPDRFSAQQFSDYHSELNMSSLELGDSALYFCASSWGGDIYEQYFGPGTRLTVT.

The chain carries TRBV7-9 and TRBJ2-2, with 7 positions matching TRBD2. This CDR3 spans 15 amino acids. V gave up 0 bases and J gave up 6 bases; unmatched junction bases: 4. The germline V gene has CDR1 SEHNR and CDR2 FQNEAQ (reference sequence). The CDR3 DNA reads TGTGCCAGCAGCTTAGCGATCGCGGGAGCCGGGGAGCTGTTTTTT. Encoded protein: CASSLAIAGAGELFF.

The chain is built from TRBV11-2 and TRBJ1-1, with D possibly TRBD1 on 5 matching bases. V shed 5 bases and J shed 1 base, with 14 bases lying between them. Germline V gene sequence: CDR1 SGHAT, CDR2 FQNNGV. The CDR3 runs to 15 residues. The CDR3 nucleotides read TGTGCCAGCAGCATAAACCAGGGTGCGAACACTGAAGCTTTCTTT. As protein: CASSINQGANTEAFF.

This chain connects TRBV12-2 to TRBJ1-5. TRBV12-2 is a pseudogene segment. The CDR3 spans 15 residues. Here the CDR3 DNA reads TGTGCAAGTCGCTTGAAGAGGCAAAGCAATCAGCCCCAGCATTTT. Its translation is CASRLKRQSNQPQHF.

The chain carries TRBV5-1 and TRBJ2-7, with D perhaps assigned TRBD1 or TRBD2 (5 bases each). V dropped 5 bases and J dropped 6 bases, with 15 bases sitting between them. The V gene's germline CDR1 is SGHRS and CDR2 YFSETQ. CDR3 length: 13 residues. CDR3 region: CASSGTTTPEQYF. DNA for the CDR3: TGCGCCAGCAGTGGGACCACGACTCCCGAGCAGTACTTC. Full variable domain (rest looked up from reference TRBV5-1 and TRBJ2-7): KAGVTQTPRYLIKTRGQQVTLSCSPISGHRSVSWYQQTPGQGLQFLFEYFSETQRNKGNFPGRFSGRQFSNSRSEMNVSTLELGDSALYLCASSGTTTPEQYFGPGTRLTVT.